These T cell receptor beta chains were read from a single sample in a study of cytomegalovirus exposure and HLA in healthy donors. Generated by immunoSEQ multiplex PCR, the TCRdb table keeps only in-frame clones and is missing some. The data hold 150,000 or so clones, with about 80% observed a single time. What was sequenced was PBMCs. The receptors come from a man aged 25 to 40 in good health and CMV-seropositive. Each CDR3 is given with its conserved first and last residue. A D gene is named only where the DNA matches it firmly. Not all rows give a size; the values are once, few, many and, for expanded clones, a class.

j_call | clone_size | v_call | d_call | cdr3_nt | cdr3_aa
TRBJ1-2 | NA | TRBV6-1 | NA | TGTGCCAGCAGTGAAGCGCCCGGCAGCCCGGGCACCTTC | CASSEAPGSPGTF
TRBJ1-4 | once | TRBV6-5 | NA | TGTGCCAGCAGTCCGACTAGGGCAGTGGTGTTTTTT | CASSPTRAVVFF
TRBJ1-2 | NA | TRBV9 | NA | TGTGCCAGCAGCGTAGGGGCAGGGCATGGCTATGGCTACACCTTC | CASSVGAGHGYGYTF
TRBJ2-2 | once | TRBV4-2 | NA | TGTGCCAGCAGTCGGGATGGTGCGAACACCGGGGAGCTGTTTTTT | CASSRDGANTGELFF
TRBJ1-1 | NA | TRBV12-5 | NA | TGTGCTAGCGGCGTCGGGGGTACGTACACTGAAGCTTTCTTT | CASGVGGTYTEAFF
TRBJ2-1 | NA | TRBV4-2 | TRBD2 | TGTGCCAGCAGCCAAGATCTGGGCGGGAGGCGTGAGCAGTTCTTC | CASSQDLGGRREQFF
TRBJ2-3 | NA | TRBV7-9 | TRBD2 | TGTGCCAGCAGCTCGTTAGCGGGGGGCGATACGCAGTATTTT | CASSSLAGGDTQYF
TRBJ1-2 | few | TRBV5-6 | TRBD1 | TGTGCCAGCAGCTTAAGTGAACAGGGGTCGGTCGGTGGCTACACCTTC | CASSLSEQGSVGGYTF
TRBJ2-5 | NA | TRBV6-5 | TRBD2 | TGTGCCAGCTCTAGCGGGAGGGGATACCAAGAGACCCAGTACTTC | CASSSGRGYQETQYF
TRBJ1-2 | NA | TRBV28 | TRBD1 | TGTGCCAGCAGGCCGACGGGACAGATTAAATATGGCTACACCTTC | CASRPTGQIKYGYTF
TRBJ2-5 | NA | TRBV6-5 | TRBD2 | TGTGCCAGCAGTTACTCGGCCTCTCCGGGGGGGACCCAGTACTTC | CASSYSASPGGTQYF
TRBJ1-4 | NA | TRBV7-2 | TRBD1 | TGTGCCAGCAGTTTTGACAGGGCGACTAATGAAAAACTGTTTTTT | CASSFDRATNEKLFF
TRBJ1-3 | once | TRBV4-2 | NA | TGTGCCAGCAGCCAAGTGACGGGGGAAAGTGGAAACACCATATATTTT | CASSQVTGESGNTIYF
TRBJ2-3 | few | TRBV4-1 | TRBD2 | TGCGCCAGCAGCCAAGAAAGGCCGCTAGCGGGAGGAGAAGATACGCAGTATTTT | CASSQERPLAGGEDTQYF
TRBJ2-3 | NA | TRBV13 | TRBD1 | TGTGCCAGCAGCGACCAGGACAGGGGGAGCACAGATACGCAGTATTTT | CASSDQDRGSTDTQYF
TRBJ2-5 | NA | TRBV2 | TRBD2 | TGTGCCAGCAGTGGTACGGGAGGGGGGACCCAGTACTTC | CASSGTGGGTQYF
TRBJ2-7 | NA | TRBV7-3 | TRBD1 | TGTGCCAGCAGCCCTACATCGGACAGGGGGCAATACGAGCAGTACTTC | CASSPTSDRGQYEQYF
TRBJ2-2 | once | TRBV10-3 | NA | TGTGCCATCAGGGAATCTGTGGGGGCCTCCGGGGAGCTGTTTTTT | CAIRESVGASGELFF
TRBJ2-6 | NA | TRBV27 | TRBD1 | TGTGCCAGCCGACAGGGAAGTGGGGCCAACGTCCTGACTTTC | CASRQGSGANVLTF
TRBJ1-4 | NA | TRBV28 | NA | TGTGCCAGCAGGGCAGGGGATAATGAAAAACTGTTTTTT | CASRAGDNEKLFF
TRBJ2-7 | NA | TRBV30 | TRBD1 | TGTGCCTGGGGGACAGGCGACTCCTACGAGCAGTACTTC | CAWGTGDSYEQYF
TRBJ2-7 | NA | TRBV29-1 | NA | TGCAGCGTCGGCGGCGCAGGGGGGTACGAGCAGTACTTC | CSVGGAGGYEQYF
TRBJ1-1 | NA | TRBV19 | NA | TGTGCCAGTAGTACCACCCGAGGAGGGACCACTGAAGCTTTCTTT | CASSTTRGGTTEAFF
TRBJ1-2 | NA | TRBV7-9 | TRBD1 | TGTGCCAGCAGCTCACTAGGACAGGAGCACTCATATGGCTACACCTTC | CASSSLGQEHSYGYTF
TRBJ1-1 | NA | TRBV6-6 | NA | TGTGCCAGCACCCAGGGAAGGACGAACACTGAAGCTTTCTTT | CASTQGRTNTEAFF
TRBJ2-2 | few | TRBV28 | NA | TGTGCCGGATCGTCAGGGGCGTCGCGAGTCACCGGGGAGCTGTTTTTT | CAGSSGASRVTGELFF
TRBJ1-2 | NA | TRBV5-1 | TRBD1 | TGCGCCAGCAGGCACGGGAGACAGGGGGTTATAGCTAACTATGGCTACACCTTC | CASRHGRQGVIANYGYTF
TRBJ2-7 | NA | TRBV7-3 | TRBD2 | TGTGCCAGCAGCTCCGGGGGACTAGCGGAGCCCTACGAGCAGTACTTC | CASSSGGLAEPYEQYF
TRBJ2-7 | NA | TRBV5-4 | TRBD2 | TGTGCCAGCAGCTTGGCGGCTAGCGGGGGTTACGAGCAGTACTTC | CASSLAASGGYEQYF
TRBJ1-2 | NA | TRBV28 | TRBD1 | TGTGCCAGCAGGCGGGACAGCCGTTCCTATGGCTACACCTTC | CASRRDSRSYGYTF
TRBJ2-2 | NA | TRBV4-1 | NA | TGCGCCAGCAGTCTGAGCGGGTTCGGGACCGGGGAGCTGTTTTTT | CASSLSGFGTGELFF
TRBJ1-1 | NA | TRBV4-2 | TRBD1 | TGTGCCAGCAGCCAAGTGGCAGGGGGATCCAACACTGAAGCTTTCTTT | CASSQVAGGSNTEAFF
TRBJ2-2 | NA | TRBV7-9 | TRBD2 | TGTGCCAGCAGCACCCAGGGACTAGCGGGAGGAAACACCGGGGAGCTGTTTTTT | CASSTQGLAGGNTGELFF
TRBJ2-1 | NA | TRBV5-6 | TRBD2 | TGTGCCAGCAGATACGGATTAGCGGGAGCACCCGGCAATGAGCAGTTCTTC | CASRYGLAGAPGNEQFF
TRBJ2-1 | NA | TRBV27 | TRBD1 | TGTGCCAGCAGTCCCCAAAGACAGGGGGCGTTTTACAATGAGCAGTTCTTC | CASSPQRQGAFYNEQFF
TRBJ2-1 | few | TRBV6-4 | TRBD2 | TGTGCCAGCAGCGTAGCGGGAGGGGAGGATGAGCAGTTCTTC | CASSVAGGEDEQFF
TRBJ2-5 | NA | TRBV4-1 | NA | TGCGCCAGCAGCCAAGTGCAGGGTGAAGAGACCCAGTACTTC | CASSQVQGEETQYF
TRBJ1-5 | NA | TRBV7-9 | NA | TGTGCCAGCAGTTTAGGAGACGGGGTAATTCAGCCCCAGCATTTT | CASSLGDGVIQPQHF
TRBJ1-3 | NA | TRBV23-1 | TRBD1 | TGCGCCAGTCCCGCGGACAGGGGGCGTAGAACTGGAAACACCATATATTTT | CASPADRGRRTGNTIYF
TRBJ1-1 | NA | TRBV2 | NA | TGTGCCAGCAGTGATCGCGGGATGGAGCCTGAAGCTTTCTTT | CASSDRGMEPEAFF
TRBJ2-2 | once | TRBV7-9 | TRBD2 | TGTGCCAGCGGGGGGGCCGGGGAGCTGTTTTTT | CASGGAGELFF
TRBJ2-3 | NA | TRBV11-2 | NA | TGTGCCAGCAGCCCTCGACTCACAGATACGCAGTATTTT | CASSPRLTDTQYF
TRBJ2-5 | once | TRBV4-1 | TRBD2 | TGCGCCAGCAGCCAACGGGAGGGCGGAGAGACCCAGTACTTC | CASSQREGGETQYF
TRBJ1-2 | NA | TRBV11-2 | TRBD1 | TGTGCCAGCAGCTTAGGTTCAGGGGGTTCAGGATCCTACTATGGCTACACCTTC | CASSLGSGGSGSYYGYTF
TRBJ2-2 | once | TRBV20-1 | TRBD1 | TGCAGTGGACAGGGGACCGGGGAGCTGTTTTTT | CSGQGTGELFF
TRBJ1-4 | few | TRBV7-9 | NA | TGTGCCAGCAGCTTAGCGCAGGGGACGAATGAAAAACTGTTTTTT | CASSLAQGTNEKLFF
TRBJ2-5 | NA | TRBV5-1 | NA | TGCGCCAGTCACCTAGCGGCCAGGGGAGAGACCCAGTACTTC | CASHLAARGETQYF
TRBJ2-7 | NA | TRBV23-1 | NA | TGCGCCAGCAACACATACGAGCAGTACTTC | CASNTYEQYF
TRBJ2-2 | NA | TRBV5-4 | NA | TGTGCCAGCAGCTTGATCTCTCGTAGGGAGCTGTTTTTT | CASSLISRRELFF
TRBJ2-7 | NA | TRBV5-4 | NA | TGTGCCAGCAGCGCAGAACGTGGGGGACTTACCTACGAGCAGTACTTC | CASSAERGGLTYEQYF
TRBJ2-7 | NA | TRBV6-5 | NA | TGTGCCAGCAGTTACTGGGGCCCCAGCTACGAGCAGTACTTC | CASSYWGPSYEQYF
TRBJ1-1 | NA | TRBV6-6 | NA | TGTGCCAGCAGCCACGGGGGTGAAGCTTTCTTT | CASSHGGEAFF
TRBJ2-7 | NA | TRBV6-5 | NA | TGTGCCAGCAGTTACCACGGGATCGGCGAGCAGTACTTC | CASSYHGIGEQYF
TRBJ1-2 | NA | TRBV9 | TRBD1 | TGTGCCAGCAGCGTGGAGAGACACAGGGGTAGCGGCTACACCTTC | CASSVERHRGSGYTF
TRBJ2-5 | NA | TRBV5-1 | NA | TGCGCCAGCAGCTTGGCCCAGGGGGGAGGAGAGACCCAGTACTTC | CASSLAQGGGETQYF
TRBJ2-3 | NA | TRBV4-1 | NA | TGCGCCAGCAGCCTCCGACGGGAATCTAGCACAGATACGCAGTATTTT | CASSLRRESSTDTQYF
TRBJ2-3 | NA | TRBV9 | TRBD2 | TGTGCCAGCAGCGGACTAGCGGGAGGGCTTAGCACAGATACGCAGTATTTT | CASSGLAGGLSTDTQYF
TRBJ2-3 | NA | TRBV5-1 | NA | TGCGCCAGCAGCTTGGCTCAACTAGCCCGGGAGCGGGATACGCAGTATTTT | CASSLAQLARERDTQYF
TRBJ2-7 | NA | TRBV29-1 | TRBD2 | TGCAGCGTGGCCGGGACTAGCGGGAGCTACGAGCAGTACTTC | CSVAGTSGSYEQYF